A selection of T cell receptor beta chains follows, all from one sample in a study of T-cell reconstitution after alpha-beta-depleted transplantation in children. Using its own MiXCR run on the PCR reads, TCRdb lists one record per CDR3 protein. Among 500,000 to 600,000 distinct CDR3 sequences listed, roughly 27% were seen once. Source: PBMCs, taken before TCRalphabeta/CD19-depleted stem cell transplant. These receptors all come from a boy under three years old with Wiskott-Aldrich syndrome, due to receive a stem cell transplant. CDR3s include the opening cysteine and the closing phenylalanine or tryptophan. A D gene is named only where the DNA matches it firmly. Part of the rows lack a size; the others show once, few, many or a class for expanded clones.

v_call: TRBV20-1; j_call: TRBJ2-7; clone_size: -; d_call: TRBD2; cdr3_nt: TGCAGTGCTAAAGCCCTGGCGGGAGTTCTCGAGCAGTACTTC; cdr3_aa: CSAKALAGVLEQYF
v_call: TRBV20-1; j_call: TRBJ2-7; clone_size: few; d_call: TRBD1; cdr3_nt: TGCAGTGCTAGTGACAGGGGTTACGAGCAGTACTTC; cdr3_aa: CSASDRGYEQYF
v_call: TRBV10-1; j_call: TRBJ2-7; clone_size: -; d_call: TRBD2; cdr3_nt: TGCGCCAGCAGTGAGGAACGACTAGCGGGATTTTACGAGCAGTACTTC; cdr3_aa: CASSEERLAGFYEQYF
v_call: TRBV3-1; j_call: TRBJ2-7; clone_size: -; d_call: TRBD2; cdr3_nt: TGTGCCAGCAGCCAAGCCCCGACTAGCTTATCCTACGAGCAGTACTTC; cdr3_aa: CASSQAPTSLSYEQYF
v_call: TRBV2; j_call: TRBJ2-2; clone_size: -; d_call: TRBD2; cdr3_nt: TGTGCCAGCAGTGAAGCGCTTCGTCTAGCGGGGAAGCTGTTTTTT; cdr3_aa: CASSEALRLAGKLFF
v_call: TRBV7-6; j_call: TRBJ2-7; clone_size: -; d_call: -; cdr3_nt: TGTGCCAGCAGCTTAGAACCAGTTAGCTCCTACGAGCAGTACTTC; cdr3_aa: CASSLEPVSSYEQYF
v_call: TRBV5-1; j_call: TRBJ2-7; clone_size: -; d_call: -; cdr3_nt: TGCGCCAGCAGCTTGGATATGGGGCGGTGGGAGCAGTACTTC; cdr3_aa: CASSLDMGRWEQYF
v_call: TRBV19; j_call: TRBJ2-2; clone_size: few; d_call: -; cdr3_nt: TGTGCCAGTAGTGTCAGCGCGAACACCGGGGAGCTGTTTTTT; cdr3_aa: CASSVSANTGELFF
v_call: TRBV5-1; j_call: TRBJ2-7; clone_size: -; d_call: TRBD2; cdr3_nt: TGCGCCAGCAGCCGAAGCCTTCAGCGGGAGTCCCCCTACGAGCAGTACTTC; cdr3_aa: CASSRSLQRESPYEQYF
v_call: TRBV3-1; j_call: TRBJ1-3; clone_size: few; d_call: TRBD1; cdr3_nt: TGTGCCAGCAGCCAAGAACAGGGGGGAAACACCATATATTTT; cdr3_aa: CASSQEQGGNTIYF
v_call: TRBV15; j_call: TRBJ1-2; clone_size: few; d_call: -; cdr3_nt: TGTGCCACCAGCAGAGTAAGGGGAGACTATGGCTACACCTTC; cdr3_aa: CATSRVRGDYGYTF
v_call: TRBV12-3/TRBV12-4; j_call: TRBJ2-5; clone_size: few; d_call: TRBD2; cdr3_nt: TGTGCCAGCAGCTCCAGCGGGGGTCAAGAGACCCAGTACTTC; cdr3_aa: CASSSSGGQETQYF
v_call: TRBV10-3; j_call: TRBJ2-3; clone_size: -; d_call: -; cdr3_nt: TGTGCCATCCGAGGGGGGGCCACCGCAGATACGCAGTATTTT; cdr3_aa: CAIRGGATADTQYF
v_call: TRBV6-5; j_call: TRBJ1-2; clone_size: -; d_call: -; cdr3_nt: TGTGCCAGCAGTTACGGGGCAGGATTCATCTATGGCTACACCTTC; cdr3_aa: CASSYGAGFIYGYTF
v_call: TRBV12-3/TRBV12-4; j_call: TRBJ2-3; clone_size: -; d_call: -; cdr3_nt: TGTGCCAGCAGTTTTTTTGGGGCCGATACGCAGTATTTT; cdr3_aa: CASSFFGADTQYF
v_call: TRBV5-1; j_call: TRBJ2-4; clone_size: -; d_call: -; cdr3_nt: TGCGCCAGCAGCTTGACACCAGACATTCAGTACTTC; cdr3_aa: CASSLTPDIQYF
v_call: TRBV6-5; j_call: TRBJ2-1; clone_size: -; d_call: -; cdr3_nt: TGTGCCAGCAGTTCCGGCGACGGTAGCTCCTACAATGAGCAGTTCTTC; cdr3_aa: CASSSGDGSSYNEQFF
v_call: TRBV28; j_call: TRBJ1-3; clone_size: -; d_call: -; cdr3_nt: TGTGCCAGCAGGGGGCCGGGACAAGGAAACACCATATATTTT; cdr3_aa: CASRGPGQGNTIYF
v_call: TRBV5-1; j_call: TRBJ2-1; clone_size: -; d_call: -; cdr3_nt: TGCGCCAGCAGCTCCCTGGGCGGGCGCTCCTACAATGAGCAGTTCTTC; cdr3_aa: CASSSLGGRSYNEQFF
v_call: TRBV7-9; j_call: TRBJ2-5; clone_size: -; d_call: -; cdr3_nt: TGTGCCAGCAGAGAAGGGCCCAGACTCCAAGAGACCCAGTACTTC; cdr3_aa: CASREGPRLQETQYF
v_call: TRBV4-1; j_call: TRBJ1-1; clone_size: -; d_call: -; cdr3_nt: TGCGCCAGCAGCCAAGTCGGGTTGGGGGACACTGAAGCTTTCTTT; cdr3_aa: CASSQVGLGDTEAFF
v_call: TRBV5-1; j_call: TRBJ2-1; clone_size: few; d_call: TRBD1; cdr3_nt: TGCGCCAGCAGCTTGGGGGACAGGGGGCTAGCTTCCTACAATGAGCAGTTCTTC; cdr3_aa: CASSLGDRGLASYNEQFF
v_call: TRBV20-1; j_call: TRBJ2-1; clone_size: -; d_call: TRBD2; cdr3_nt: TGCAGTGCTAGGCAAGCCGGGACTACGAGTGAGCAGTTCTTC; cdr3_aa: CSARQAGTTSEQFF
v_call: TRBV14; j_call: TRBJ2-4; clone_size: -; d_call: -; cdr3_nt: TGTGCCAGCAGCACCTCAGAAAACATTCAGTACTTC; cdr3_aa: CASSTSENIQYF
v_call: TRBV5-5; j_call: TRBJ1-3; clone_size: few; d_call: -; cdr3_nt: TGTGCCAGCAGCTTAACGGGGACACTCTACTCTGGAAACACCATATATTTT; cdr3_aa: CASSLTGTLYSGNTIYF
v_call: TRBV20-1; j_call: TRBJ2-1; clone_size: -; d_call: TRBD2; cdr3_nt: TGCAGTGCTAGACGGCTAGCGGGAGTCTGGGGGTCATCGGGCAATGAGCAGTTCTTC; cdr3_aa: CSARRLAGVWGSSGNEQFF
v_call: TRBV3-1; j_call: TRBJ1-4; clone_size: -; d_call: -; cdr3_nt: TGTGCCAGCGCGTACGGAAGTACGGGGGCTAATGAAAAACTGTTTTTT; cdr3_aa: CASAYGSTGANEKLFF
v_call: TRBV27; j_call: TRBJ2-7; clone_size: -; d_call: -; cdr3_nt: TGTGCCAGCAGTTTTTCTTCCGGAGCTCTCTCCTACGAGCAGTACTTC; cdr3_aa: CASSFSSGALSYEQYF
v_call: TRBV5-1; j_call: TRBJ1-1; clone_size: few; d_call: -; cdr3_nt: TGCGCCAGCAGCTTGGGGAACGCTGAAGCTTTCTTT; cdr3_aa: CASSLGNAEAFF
v_call: TRBV20-1; j_call: TRBJ1-4; clone_size: -; d_call: TRBD1; cdr3_nt: TGCAGTGCGAAAGGGACAGCTCGAAATGAAAAACTGTTTTTT; cdr3_aa: CSAKGTARNEKLFF
v_call: TRBV7-6; j_call: TRBJ1-2; clone_size: -; d_call: -; cdr3_nt: TGTGCCAGCAGCTTAGCGTCCGGGGGGGCTGGAGGCTACACCTTC; cdr3_aa: CASSLASGGAGGYTF
v_call: TRBV5-1; j_call: TRBJ2-3; clone_size: few; d_call: -; cdr3_nt: TGCGCCAGCAGCAGGGGTCCTACGCAGTATTTT; cdr3_aa: CASSRGPTQYF
v_call: TRBV27; j_call: TRBJ2-3; clone_size: -; d_call: -; cdr3_nt: TGTGCCAGCAGTTTCTTCCGACGGGAGAGTGCGGCGAATACGCAGTATTTT; cdr3_aa: CASSFFRRESAANTQYF
v_call: TRBV7-9; j_call: TRBJ2-5; clone_size: few; d_call: TRBD1; cdr3_nt: TGTGCCAGCAGCCTCCGGGACAGCACACAAGAGACCCAGTACTTC; cdr3_aa: CASSLRDSTQETQYF
v_call: TRBV5-1; j_call: TRBJ2-7; clone_size: -; d_call: -; cdr3_nt: TGCGCCAGCAGCCATGACAGAGCCTACGAGCAGTACTTC; cdr3_aa: CASSHDRAYEQYF
v_call: TRBV5-1; j_call: TRBJ2-7; clone_size: -; d_call: TRBD2; cdr3_nt: TGCGCCAGCAGCTCTACTAGCGGGGGGTCCTACGAGCAGTACTTC; cdr3_aa: CASSSTSGGSYEQYF
v_call: TRBV6-1; j_call: TRBJ2-7; clone_size: few; d_call: -; cdr3_nt: TGTGCCAGCAATCCGGGACGGAGGAACTACGAGCAGTACTTC; cdr3_aa: CASNPGRRNYEQYF
v_call: TRBV5-1; j_call: TRBJ1-2; clone_size: few; d_call: -; cdr3_nt: TGCGCCAGCAGCTTGGAGGGCTCAAACTATGGCTACACCTTC; cdr3_aa: CASSLEGSNYGYTF
v_call: TRBV6-1; j_call: TRBJ1-1; clone_size: -; d_call: -; cdr3_nt: TGTGCCAGCAGCCCGGGGTGGGGAGAAGCGACTGAAGCTTTCTTT; cdr3_aa: CASSPGWGEATEAFF
v_call: TRBV5-1; j_call: TRBJ2-1; clone_size: -; d_call: TRBD2; cdr3_nt: TGCGCCAGCAGCTTTGAGGGAGGGCCCTGGTACAATGAGCAGTTCTTC; cdr3_aa: CASSFEGGPWYNEQFF
v_call: TRBV7-9; j_call: TRBJ1-2; clone_size: -; d_call: TRBD1; cdr3_nt: TGTGCCAGCAGCTTAGGCGCGGGACAGGACAACTATGGCTACACCTTC; cdr3_aa: CASSLGAGQDNYGYTF
v_call: TRBV6-6; j_call: TRBJ1-5; clone_size: few; d_call: -; cdr3_nt: TGTGCCAGGATGAACAGGGGCAATCAGCCCCAGCATTTT; cdr3_aa: CARMNRGNQPQHF